Sequencing of this T cell receptor beta chain was carried out in a study of T cells after yellow fever vaccination. The length of the CDR3 is 14 residues. Germline V CDR1 and CDR2: LGHDT, YNNKEL (reference sequence). V gave up 9 bases and J gave up 2 bases, with 15 bases separating them. TCRdb reanalysed the 5' RACE reads using MiXCR and keeps one entry per CDR3 protein. The data contain 150,000 to 200,000 distinct CDR3 sequences, less than 9% of them singletons. This clonotype has a handful of counts. Specimen: CD4+ T cells sorted from PBMCs, collected less than 6 days after the first yellow fever vaccination. The chain carries TRBV3-1 and TRBJ2-3, with D maybe TRBD2 (6 bases). This clonotype was obtained from a man aged 18 to 30 who received the YFV17D yellow fever vaccine. CDR3 coding DNA: TGTGCCAGACTCGGCGGGGAGCCCACAGATACGCAGTATTTT. As protein: CARLGGEPTDTQYF.